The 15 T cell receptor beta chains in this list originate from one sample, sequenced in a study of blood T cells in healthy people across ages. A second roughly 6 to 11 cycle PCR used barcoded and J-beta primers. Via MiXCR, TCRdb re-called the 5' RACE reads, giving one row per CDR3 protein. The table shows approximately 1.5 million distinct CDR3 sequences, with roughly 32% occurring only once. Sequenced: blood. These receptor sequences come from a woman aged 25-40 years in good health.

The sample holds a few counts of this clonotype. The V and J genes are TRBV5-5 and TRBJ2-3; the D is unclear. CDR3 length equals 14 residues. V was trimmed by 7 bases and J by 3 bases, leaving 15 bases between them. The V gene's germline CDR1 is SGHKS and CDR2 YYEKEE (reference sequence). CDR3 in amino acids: CASGPPSRTDTQYF. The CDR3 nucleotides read TGTGCCAGCGGACCCCCCAGTAGAACAGATACGCAGTATTTT.

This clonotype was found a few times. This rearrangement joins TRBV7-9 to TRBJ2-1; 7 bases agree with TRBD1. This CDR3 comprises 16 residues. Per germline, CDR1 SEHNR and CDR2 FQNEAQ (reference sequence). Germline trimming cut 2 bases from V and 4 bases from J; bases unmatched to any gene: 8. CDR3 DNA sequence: TGTGCCAGCAGCTTAAACAGGGGAACCCTTTACAATGAGCAGTTCTTC. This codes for CASSLNRGTLYNEQFF.

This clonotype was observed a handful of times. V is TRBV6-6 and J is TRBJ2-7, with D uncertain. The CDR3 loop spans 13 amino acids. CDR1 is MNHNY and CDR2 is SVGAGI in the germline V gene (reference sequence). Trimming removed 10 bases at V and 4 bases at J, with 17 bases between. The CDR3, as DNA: TGTGCCACTTCCGGGCCCAACACTTACGAGCAGTACTTC. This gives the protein CATSGPNTYEQYF.

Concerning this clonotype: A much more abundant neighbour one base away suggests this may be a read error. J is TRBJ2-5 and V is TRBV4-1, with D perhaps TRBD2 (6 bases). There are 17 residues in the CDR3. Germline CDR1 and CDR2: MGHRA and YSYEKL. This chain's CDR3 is CAGSQADGGSVQETQYF. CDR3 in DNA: TGCGCCGGCAGCCAAGCTGATGGGGGGTCAGTTCAAGAGACCCAGTACTTC.

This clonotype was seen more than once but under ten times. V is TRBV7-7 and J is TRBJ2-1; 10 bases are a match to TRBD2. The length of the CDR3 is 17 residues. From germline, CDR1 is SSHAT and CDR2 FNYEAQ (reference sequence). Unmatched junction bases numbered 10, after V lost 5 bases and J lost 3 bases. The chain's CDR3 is CASSPRPSGSSYNEQFF. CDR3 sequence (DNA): TGTGCCAGCAGCCCCCGACCTAGCGGGAGTAGCTACAATGAGCAGTTCTTC.

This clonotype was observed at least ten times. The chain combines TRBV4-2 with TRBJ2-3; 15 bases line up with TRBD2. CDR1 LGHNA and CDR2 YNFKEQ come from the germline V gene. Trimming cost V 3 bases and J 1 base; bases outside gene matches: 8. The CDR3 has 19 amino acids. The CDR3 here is CASSHGLAGGSFGTDTQYF. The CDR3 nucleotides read TGTGCCAGCAGCCACGGACTAGCGGGAGGGTCCTTTGGCACAGATACGCAGTATTTT.

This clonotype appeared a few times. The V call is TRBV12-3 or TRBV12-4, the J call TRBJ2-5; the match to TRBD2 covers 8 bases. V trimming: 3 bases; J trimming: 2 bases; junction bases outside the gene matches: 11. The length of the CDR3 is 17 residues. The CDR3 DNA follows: TGTGCCAGCAGTTTCCGGCGGGCGGGAGGAGGTCAAGAGACCCAGTACTTC. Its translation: CASSFRRAGGGQETQYF.

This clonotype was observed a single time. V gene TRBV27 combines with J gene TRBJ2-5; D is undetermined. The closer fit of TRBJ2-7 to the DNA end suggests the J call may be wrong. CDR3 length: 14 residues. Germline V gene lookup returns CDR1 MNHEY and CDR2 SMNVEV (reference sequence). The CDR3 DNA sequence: TGTGCCAGCACGACTGGCGGAGATCACTACGAGCAGTACTTC. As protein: CASTTGGDHYEQYF.

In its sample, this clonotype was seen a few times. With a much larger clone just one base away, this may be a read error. The CDR3 sequence: CSVEPSGFSNYGYTF. The CDR3 DNA reads TGCAGCGTTGAACCCTCAGGGTTTTCTAACTATGGCTACACCTTC. The chain recombines TRBV29-1 with TRBJ1-2; tentative D call: TRBD1 (5 bases). V lost 2 bases, J lost 0 bases, and 13 bases lay in between. The CDR3 covers 15 residues. Germline loops: CDR1 SQVTM, CDR2 ANQGSEA.

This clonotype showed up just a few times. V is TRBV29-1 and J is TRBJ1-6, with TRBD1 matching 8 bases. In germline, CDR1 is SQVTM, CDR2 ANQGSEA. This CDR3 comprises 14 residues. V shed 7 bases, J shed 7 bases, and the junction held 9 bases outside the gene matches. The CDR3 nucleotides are TGCAGCGCACTCGGACAGGGTCAGAATTCACCCCTCCACTTT. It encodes CSALGQGQNSPLHF.

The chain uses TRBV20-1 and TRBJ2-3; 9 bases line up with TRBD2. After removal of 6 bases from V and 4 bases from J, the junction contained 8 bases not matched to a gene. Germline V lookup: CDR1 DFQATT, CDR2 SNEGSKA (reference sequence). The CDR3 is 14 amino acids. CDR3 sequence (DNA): TGCAGTGCCCCCCGTAGCGGGGGCGCAGATACGCAGTATTTT. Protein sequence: CSAPRSGGADTQYF.

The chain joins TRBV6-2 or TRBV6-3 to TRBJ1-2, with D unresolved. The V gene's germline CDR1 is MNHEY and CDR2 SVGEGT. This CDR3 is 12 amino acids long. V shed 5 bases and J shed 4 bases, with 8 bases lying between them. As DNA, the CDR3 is TGTGCCAGCAGTGTGACGGTCTATGGCTACACCTTC. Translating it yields CASSVTVYGYTF.

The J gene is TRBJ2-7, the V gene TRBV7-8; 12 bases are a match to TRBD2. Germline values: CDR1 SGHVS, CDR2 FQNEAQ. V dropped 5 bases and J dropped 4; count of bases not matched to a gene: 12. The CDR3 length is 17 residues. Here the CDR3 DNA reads TGTGCCAGCAGCACAGCGGCTAGCGGGAGGGCTTTTTACGAGCAGTACTTC. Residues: CASSTAASGRAFYEQYF.

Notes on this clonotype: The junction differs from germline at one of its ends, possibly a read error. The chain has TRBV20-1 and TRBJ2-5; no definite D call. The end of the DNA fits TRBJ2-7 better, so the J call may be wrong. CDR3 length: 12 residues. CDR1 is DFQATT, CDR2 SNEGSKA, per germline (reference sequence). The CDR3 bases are TGCAGCGCTAGTCGCTCCCTCGGCGAGCAGTACTTC. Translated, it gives CSASRSLGEQYF.

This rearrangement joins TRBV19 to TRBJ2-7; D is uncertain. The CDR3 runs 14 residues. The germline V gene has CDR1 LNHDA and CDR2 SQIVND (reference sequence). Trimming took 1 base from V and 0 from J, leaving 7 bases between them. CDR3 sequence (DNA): TGTGCCAGTAGTATAGGAACGCACTCCTACGAGCAGTACTTC. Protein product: CASSIGTHSYEQYF. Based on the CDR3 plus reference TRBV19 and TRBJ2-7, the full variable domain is DGGITQSPKYLFRKEGQNVTLSCEQNLNHDAMYWYRQDPGQGLRLIYYSQIVNDFQKGDIAEGYSVSREKKESFPLTVTSAQKNPTAFYLCASSIGTHSYEQYFGPGTRLTVT.